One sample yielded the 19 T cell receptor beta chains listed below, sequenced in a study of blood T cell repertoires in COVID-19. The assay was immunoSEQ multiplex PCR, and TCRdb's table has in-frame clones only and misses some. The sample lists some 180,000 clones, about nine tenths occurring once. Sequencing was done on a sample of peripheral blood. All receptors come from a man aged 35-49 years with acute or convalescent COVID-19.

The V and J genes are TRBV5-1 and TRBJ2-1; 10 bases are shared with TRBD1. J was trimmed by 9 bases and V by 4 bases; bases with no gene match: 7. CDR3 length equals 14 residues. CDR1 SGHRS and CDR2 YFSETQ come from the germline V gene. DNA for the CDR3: TGCGCCAGCAGCAAACCGGGACAGGGGAGTGAGCAGTTCTTC. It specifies CASSKPGQGSEQFF.

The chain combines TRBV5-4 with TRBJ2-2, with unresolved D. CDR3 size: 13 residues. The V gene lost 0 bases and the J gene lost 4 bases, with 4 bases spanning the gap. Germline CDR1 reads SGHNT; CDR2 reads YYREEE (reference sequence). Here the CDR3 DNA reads TGTGCCAGCAGCTTGGCAGTCACCGGGGAGCTGTTTTTT. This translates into CASSLAVTGELFF. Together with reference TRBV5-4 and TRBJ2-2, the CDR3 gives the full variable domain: ETGVTQSPTHLIKTRGQQVTLRCSSQSGHNTVSWYQQALGQGPQFIFQYYREEENGRGNFPPRFSGLQFPNYSSELNVNALELDDSALYLCASSLAVTGELFFGEGSRLTVL.

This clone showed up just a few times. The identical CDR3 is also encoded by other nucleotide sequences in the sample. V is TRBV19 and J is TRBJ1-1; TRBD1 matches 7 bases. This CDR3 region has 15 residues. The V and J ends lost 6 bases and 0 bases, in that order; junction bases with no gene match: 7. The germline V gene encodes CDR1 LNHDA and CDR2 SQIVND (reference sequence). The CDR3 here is CASSPRTGMNTEAFF. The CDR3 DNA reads TGTGCCAGTAGCCCTCGGACAGGCATGAACACTGAAGCTTTCTTT.

The CDR3 DNA reads as TGTGCCAGCAGACTAGCGGGGGCAAGCTCCTACAATGAGCAGTTCTTC. Its translation: CASRLAGASSYNEQFF. V and J are TRBV3-1 (or the pseudogene TRBV3-2) and TRBJ2-1; 11 nucleotides align to TRBD2. V lost 6 bases to trimming and J lost 0 bases; unmatched junction nucleotides: 4. The CDR3 length is 16 residues. Germline V gene lookup returns CDR1 LGHDT and CDR2 YNNKEL (reference sequence).

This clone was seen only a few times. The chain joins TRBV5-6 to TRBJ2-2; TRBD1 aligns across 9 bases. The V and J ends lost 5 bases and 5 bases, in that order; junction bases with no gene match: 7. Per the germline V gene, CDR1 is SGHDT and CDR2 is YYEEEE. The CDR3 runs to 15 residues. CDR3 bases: TGTGCCAGCAGTCAGGGGACAGGGCGAACCGGGGAGCTGTTTTTT. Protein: CASSQGTGRTGELFF. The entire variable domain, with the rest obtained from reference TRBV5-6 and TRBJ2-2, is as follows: DAGVTQSPTHLIKTRGQQVTLRCSPKSGHDTVSWYQQALGQGPQFIFQYYEEEERQRGNFPDRFSGHQFPNYSSELNVNALLLGDSALYLCASSQGTGRTGELFFGEGSRLTVL.

This CDR3 is CASSLGAAEKLFF. The CDR3 DNA is TGCGCCAGCAGCTTGGGTGCGGCAGAAAAACTGTTTTTT. The J gene is TRBJ1-4, the V gene TRBV5-1, with D uncertain. The V and J ends lost 0 bases and 8 bases respectively, with 8 bases between them. CDR1 and CDR2 (germline): SGHRS, YFSETQ. The CDR3 totals 13 residues.

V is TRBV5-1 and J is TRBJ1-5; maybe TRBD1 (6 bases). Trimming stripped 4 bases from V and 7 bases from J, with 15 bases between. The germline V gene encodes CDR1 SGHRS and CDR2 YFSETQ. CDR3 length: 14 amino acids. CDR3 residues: CASSITGIGQPQHF. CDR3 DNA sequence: TGCGCCAGCAGCATAACAGGGATAGGACAGCCCCAGCATTTT.

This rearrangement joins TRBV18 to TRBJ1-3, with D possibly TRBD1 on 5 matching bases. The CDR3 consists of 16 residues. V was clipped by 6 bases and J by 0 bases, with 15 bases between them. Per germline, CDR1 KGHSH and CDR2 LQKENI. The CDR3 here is CASSPGGFASGNTIYF. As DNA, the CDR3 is TGTGCCAGCTCCCCGGGGGGTTTCGCCTCTGGAAACACCATATATTTT.

CDR3 loop: CASSPLAGAYTGELFF. CDR3 bases: TGTGCCAGCTCACCTTTGGCGGGGGCCTACACCGGGGAGCTGTTTTTT. The chain is built from TRBV18 and TRBJ2-2, with a tentative D call TRBD2 (7 bases). The germline CDR1 and CDR2 sequences are KGHSH and LQKENI. The V end was cut by 3 bases, the J end by 3 bases, with 14 bases between. The CDR3 consists of 16 residues.

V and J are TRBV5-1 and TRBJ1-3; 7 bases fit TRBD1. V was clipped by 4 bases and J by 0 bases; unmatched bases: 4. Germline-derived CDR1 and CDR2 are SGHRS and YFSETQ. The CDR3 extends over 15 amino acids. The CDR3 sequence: CASSAGQSSGNTIYF. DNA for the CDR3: TGCGCCAGCAGCGCGGGACAGTCCTCTGGAAACACCATATATTTT. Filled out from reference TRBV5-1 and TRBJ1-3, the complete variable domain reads KAGVTQTPRYLIKTRGQQVTLSCSPISGHRSVSWYQQTPGQGLQFLFEYFSETQRNKGNFPGRFSGRQFSNSRSEMNVSTLELGDSALYLCASSAGQSSGNTIYFGEGSWLTVV.

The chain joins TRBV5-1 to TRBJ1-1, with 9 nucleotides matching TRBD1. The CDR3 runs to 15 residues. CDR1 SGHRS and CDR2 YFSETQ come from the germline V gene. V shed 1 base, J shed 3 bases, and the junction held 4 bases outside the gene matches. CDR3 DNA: TGCGCCAGCAGCTTGACAGGGGGCGGGCACACTGAAGCTTTCTTT. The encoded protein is CASSLTGGGHTEAFF.

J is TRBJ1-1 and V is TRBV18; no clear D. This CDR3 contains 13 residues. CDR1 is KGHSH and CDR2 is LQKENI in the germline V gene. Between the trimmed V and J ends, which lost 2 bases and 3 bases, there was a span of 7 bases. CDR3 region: CASSPKADTEAFF. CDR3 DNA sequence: TGTGCCAGCTCACCAAAGGCGGACACTGAAGCTTTCTTT.

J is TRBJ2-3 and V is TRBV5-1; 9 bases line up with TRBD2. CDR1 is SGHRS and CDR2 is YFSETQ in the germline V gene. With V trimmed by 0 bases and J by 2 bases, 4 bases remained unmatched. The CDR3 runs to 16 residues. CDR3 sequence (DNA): TGCGCCAGCAGCTTGGTAGTAGCGGGGGTCACAGATACGCAGTATTTT. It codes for CASSLVVAGVTDTQYF.

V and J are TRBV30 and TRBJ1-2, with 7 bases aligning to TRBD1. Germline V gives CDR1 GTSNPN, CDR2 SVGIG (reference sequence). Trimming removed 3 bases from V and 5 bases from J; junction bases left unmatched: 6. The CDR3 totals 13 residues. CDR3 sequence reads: CAWSDNRGYGYTF. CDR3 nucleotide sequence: TGTGCCTGGAGCGATAACAGGGGATATGGCTACACCTTC.

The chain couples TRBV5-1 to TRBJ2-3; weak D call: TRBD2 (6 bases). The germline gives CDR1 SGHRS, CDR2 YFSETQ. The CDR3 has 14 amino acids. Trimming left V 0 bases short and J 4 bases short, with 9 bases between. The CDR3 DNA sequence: TGCGCCAGCAGCTTGGCCTCTAGCGCAGATACGCAGTATTTT. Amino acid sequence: CASSLASSADTQYF.

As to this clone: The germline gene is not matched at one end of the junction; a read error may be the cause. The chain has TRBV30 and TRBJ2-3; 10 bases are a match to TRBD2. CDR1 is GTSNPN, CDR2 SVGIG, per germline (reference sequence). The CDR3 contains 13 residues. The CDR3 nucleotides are TGTGCCTGGAGTATAGCGGGGGGCGGCCAATTGGGTTTT. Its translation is CAWSIAGGGQLGF.

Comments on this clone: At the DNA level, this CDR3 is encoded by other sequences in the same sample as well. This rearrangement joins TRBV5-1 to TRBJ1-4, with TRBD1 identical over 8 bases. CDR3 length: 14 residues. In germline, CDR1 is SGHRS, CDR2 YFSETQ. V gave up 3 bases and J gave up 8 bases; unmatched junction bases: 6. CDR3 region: CASSSGQGGEKLFF. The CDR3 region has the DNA TGCGCCAGCAGCTCTGGACAGGGAGGGGAAAAACTGTTTTTT.

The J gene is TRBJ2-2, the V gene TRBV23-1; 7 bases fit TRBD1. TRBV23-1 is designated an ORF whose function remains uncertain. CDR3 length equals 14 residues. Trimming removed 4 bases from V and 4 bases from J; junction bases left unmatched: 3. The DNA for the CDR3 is TGCGCCAGCAGTCTGGGACAGATCACCGGGGAGCTGTTTTTT. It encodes CASSLGQITGELFF.

CDR3 region: CASSFLASGSEAFF. CDR3 nucleotides: TGTGCCAGCAGCTTCCTCGCTAGCGGGTCTGAAGCTTTCTTT. V usage is TRBV7-3 and J usage is TRBJ1-1; D not certain. Germline values: CDR1 SGHTA, CDR2 FQGTGA. V shed 3 bases and J shed 6 bases, with 14 bases lying between them. This CDR3 region has 14 residues. Variable domain in full (rest from reference TRBV7-3 and TRBJ1-1): GAGVSQTPSNKVTEKGKYVELRCDPISGHTALYWYRQSLGQGPEFLIYFQGTGAADDSGLPNDRFFAVRPEGSVSTLKIQRTERGDSAVYLCASSFLASGSEAFFGQGTRLTVV.